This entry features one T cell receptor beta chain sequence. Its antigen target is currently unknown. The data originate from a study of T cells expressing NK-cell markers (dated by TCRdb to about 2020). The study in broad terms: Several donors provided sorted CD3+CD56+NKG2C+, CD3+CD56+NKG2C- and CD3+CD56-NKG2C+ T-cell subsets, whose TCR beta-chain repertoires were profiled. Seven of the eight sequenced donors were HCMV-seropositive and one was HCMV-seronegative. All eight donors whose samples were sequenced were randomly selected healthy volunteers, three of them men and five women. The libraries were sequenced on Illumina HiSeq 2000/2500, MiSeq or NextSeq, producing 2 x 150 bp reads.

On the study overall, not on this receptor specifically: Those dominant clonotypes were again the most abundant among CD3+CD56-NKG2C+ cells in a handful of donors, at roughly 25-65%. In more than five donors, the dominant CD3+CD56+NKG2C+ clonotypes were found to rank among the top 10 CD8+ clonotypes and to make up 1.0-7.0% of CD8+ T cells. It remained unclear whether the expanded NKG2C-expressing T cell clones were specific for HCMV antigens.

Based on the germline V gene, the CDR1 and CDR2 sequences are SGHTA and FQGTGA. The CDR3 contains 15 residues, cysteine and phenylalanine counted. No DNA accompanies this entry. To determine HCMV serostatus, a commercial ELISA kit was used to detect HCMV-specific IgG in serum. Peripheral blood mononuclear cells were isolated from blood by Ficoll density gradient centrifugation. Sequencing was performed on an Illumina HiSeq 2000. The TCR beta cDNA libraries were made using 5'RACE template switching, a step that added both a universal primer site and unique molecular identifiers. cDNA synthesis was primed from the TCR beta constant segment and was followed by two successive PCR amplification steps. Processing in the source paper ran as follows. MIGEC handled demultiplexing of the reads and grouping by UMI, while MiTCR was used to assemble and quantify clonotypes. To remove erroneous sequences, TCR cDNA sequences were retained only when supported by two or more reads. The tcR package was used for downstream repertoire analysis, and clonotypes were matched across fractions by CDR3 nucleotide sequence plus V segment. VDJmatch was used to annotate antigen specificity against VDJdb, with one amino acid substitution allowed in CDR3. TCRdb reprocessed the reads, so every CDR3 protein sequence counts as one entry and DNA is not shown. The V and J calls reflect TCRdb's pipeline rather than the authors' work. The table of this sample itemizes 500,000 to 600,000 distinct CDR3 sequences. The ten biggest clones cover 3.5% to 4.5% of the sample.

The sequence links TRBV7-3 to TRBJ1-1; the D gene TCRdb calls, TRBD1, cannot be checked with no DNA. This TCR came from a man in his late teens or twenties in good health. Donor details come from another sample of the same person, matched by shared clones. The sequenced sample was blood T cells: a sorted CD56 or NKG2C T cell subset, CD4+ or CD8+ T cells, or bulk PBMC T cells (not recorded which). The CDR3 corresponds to CASSLTGQGAAEAFF.